A single sample gave rise to the 19 T cell receptor beta chains below, sequenced in a study of blood T cell repertoires in COVID-19. Here immunoSEQ multiplex PCR was the method, and the copy in TCRdb shows in-frame clones only, minus some. There are about 350,000 clones in the sample; almost 90% occur only once, and approximately 1% lies in the top ten. The sequencing sample was made of PBMCs or T cells enriched from blood (not recorded which). The receptors derive from a woman in her 30s who had been exposed to COVID-19.

The chain couples TRBV9 to TRBJ2-7, with TRBD1 matching over 8 bases. This CDR3 has 18 amino acids. Unmatched junction bases numbered 17, after V lost 1 base and J lost 5 bases. The germline gives CDR1 SGDLS, CDR2 YYNGEE. The CDR3 region is CASSVSVGGTGRLDEQYF. CDR3 coding DNA: TGTGCCAGCAGCGTATCGGTTGGGGGGACAGGCCGGTTGGACGAGCAGTACTTC.

About this clone itself: The identical CDR3 is also encoded by other nucleotide sequences in the sample. V and J are TRBV15 and TRBJ1-1; TRBD1 agrees at 8 bases. The junction had 5 bases not matched to a gene; V was cut back by 0 bases and J by 2 bases. This CDR3 is 16 amino acids long. CDR1 is LNHNV, CDR2 YYDKDF, per germline (reference sequence). CDR3 DNA: TGTGCCACCAGCAGAGACGGACAGGGATTAAACACTGAAGCTTTCTTT. The encoded protein is CATSRDGQGLNTEAFF. Full variable domain (rest looked up from reference TRBV15 and TRBJ1-1): DAMVIQNPRYQVTQFGKPVTLSCSQTLNHNVMYWYQQKSSQAPKLLFHYYDKDFNNEADTPDNFQSRRPNTSFCFLDIRSPGLGDTAMYLCATSRDGQGLNTEAFFGQGTRLTVV.

The V and J genes are TRBV19 and TRBJ1-6; D gene uncertain. CDR1 is LNHDA and CDR2 is SQIVND in the germline V gene (reference sequence). The CDR3 covers 16 residues. V gave up 6 bases and J gave up 8 bases, with 20 bases separating them. The CDR3 protein is CASSLRTGREDSPLHF. The CDR3 DNA sequence: TGTGCCAGTAGCCTCAGGACGGGAAGAGAGGATTCACCCCTCCACTTT. The full variable domain, its missing parts supplied by reference TRBV19 and TRBJ1-6, is DGGITQSPKYLFRKEGQNVTLSCEQNLNHDAMYWYRQDPGQGLRLIYYSQIVNDFQKGDIAEGYSVSREKKESFPLTVTSAQKNPTAFYLCASSLRTGREDSPLHFGNGTRLTVT.

V and J are TRBV6-5 and TRBJ1-5, with no clear D. V lost 7 bases and J lost 6, with 16 bases in between. The CDR3 is 14 amino acids. Germline CDR1 and CDR2: MNHEY and SVGAGI. As DNA, the CDR3 is TGTGCCAGCAAACTGGCCCAGGATGGTCAGCCCCAGCATTTT. Amino acid sequence: CASKLAQDGQPQHF.

The chain has TRBV28 and TRBJ1-2; TRBD1 matches 7 bases. Germline CDR1 is MDHEN and CDR2 is SYDVKM. CDR3 length: 13 amino acids. The V and J ends lost 6 bases and 3 bases, in that order; junction bases with no gene match: 4. CDR3 loop: CASSTGTDYGYTF. The DNA for the CDR3 is TGTGCCAGCAGCACCGGGACAGACTATGGCTACACCTTC.

DNA of the CDR3: TGTGCCAGCAGTTCCCAGCACGGGAATAGCAATCAGCCCCAGCATTTT. Its translation: CASSSQHGNSNQPQHF. The chain employs TRBV6-5 and TRBJ1-5; D is ambiguous. V lost 4 bases and J 0 bases, leaving 13 bases between the germline ends. Looked up from germline, CDR1 is MNHEY and CDR2 is SVGAGI. The CDR3 totals 16 residues.

V gene TRBV6-6 combines with J gene TRBJ1-6, with 7 bases matching TRBD1. In germline, CDR1 is MNHNY, CDR2 SVGAGI (reference sequence). The V gene end was trimmed by 5 bases and the J gene end by 6 bases; junction bases not matched to a gene: 16. CDR3 length equals 18 residues. CDR3 nucleotides: TGTGCCAGCAGTCCTCCCGGGGGACAACAGGGGACTAATTCACCCCTCCACTTT. It specifies CASSPPGGQQGTNSPLHF.

CDR3 DNA sequence: TGTGCCATCAGAGCACAGGGAGAGCAGTTCTTC. It specifies CAIRAQGEQFF. The chain employs TRBV10-3 and TRBJ2-1; perhaps TRBD1 as D (6 bases). The CDR3 runs to 11 residues. V lost 6 bases and J 10 bases, leaving 10 bases between the germline ends. Germline-derived CDR1 and CDR2 are ENHRY and SYGVKD.

The chain recombines TRBV11-2 with TRBJ1-6; D may be TRBD1 (5 bases). The germline V gene has CDR1 SGHAT and CDR2 FQNNGV. The CDR3 loop spans 14 amino acids. The V end lost 3 bases, the J end lost 7 bases, and 10 bases lay between the germline ends. For the CDR3, the DNA is TGTGCCAGCAGCTTCCAGGGAACAAATTCACCCCTCCACTTT. The encoded protein is CASSFQGTNSPLHF.

The chain carries TRBV19 and TRBJ1-1; tentative D call: TRBD1 (5 bases). Germline CDR1 reads LNHDA; CDR2 reads SQIVND (reference sequence). This CDR3 is built from 13 residues. V was shortened by 5 bases and J by 4 bases, with 11 bases between the two germline ends. The CDR3 is CASSGTGLTEAFF. In DNA form, the CDR3 reads TGTGCCAGTAGTGGGACGGGACTCACTGAAGCTTTCTTT.

The chain recombines TRBV28 with TRBJ2-7; 9 bases are shared with TRBD2. The CDR3 covers 15 residues. The V gene's germline CDR1 is MDHEN and CDR2 SYDVKM. V shed 6 bases and J 3 bases; nucleotides not matched to a gene: 9. This chain's CDR3 is CASSHQSGRRYEQYF. The CDR3 region has the DNA TGTGCCAGCAGCCACCAGAGCGGGAGGCGCTACGAGCAGTACTTC.

This chain links TRBV24-1 with TRBJ2-7; TRBD2 matches at 14 bases. Germline V lookup: CDR1 KGHDR, CDR2 SFDVKD. The CDR3 contains 15 residues. Losses at the gene ends were 5 bases for V and 3 bases for J; bases not matched to a gene: 2. The CDR3 coding sequence is TGTGCCACCAGTGGGGGACTAGCGGGAGTCTACGAGCAGTACTTC. This encodes CATSGGLAGVYEQYF.

V usage is TRBV30 and J usage is TRBJ2-1; D is unclear. CDR1 GTSNPN and CDR2 SVGIG come from the germline V gene (reference sequence). Trimming took off 5 bases at V and 2 bases at J, with 10 bases between the two ends. The CDR3 consists of 13 residues. CDR3 sequence: CAWVGPTYNEQFF. CDR3 DNA: TGTGCCTGGGTTGGCCCAACCTACAATGAGCAGTTCTTC.

The genes are TRBV6-2 or TRBV6-3 and TRBJ2-1; 14 bases align to TRBD2. After removal of 4 bases from V and 8 bases from J, the junction contained 10 bases not matched to a gene. Germline V lookup: CDR1 MNHEY, CDR2 SVGEGT. The CDR3 is made up of 17 amino acids. The CDR3 bases are TGTGCCAGCAGTTCCGGACTAGCGGGAGGACTAGGGGATGAGCAGTTCTTC. This codes for CASSSGLAGGLGDEQFF.

V gene TRBV30 combines with J gene TRBJ1-3; D unclear. V lost 7 bases and J 4 bases, leaving 14 bases between the germline ends. This CDR3 comprises 13 residues. Germline-derived CDR1 and CDR2 are GTSNPN and SVGIG (reference sequence). CDR3 nucleotide sequence: TGTGCCTTGCCGGGCCGGAGGGGAAACACCATATATTTT. Translating gives CALPGRRGNTIYF.

The chain uses TRBV19 and TRBJ2-5; a possible D gene is TRBD2 (5 bases). This CDR3 contains 12 residues. Germline V gene sequence: CDR1 LNHDA, CDR2 SQIVND (reference sequence). The V gene lost 7 bases and the J gene lost 5 bases, with 11 bases spanning the gap. The CDR3 protein is CASKREGETQYF. In nucleotides, the CDR3 is TGTGCCAGTAAGAGGGAAGGGGAGACCCAGTACTTC.

This clone was counted once. The J gene is TRBJ2-1, the V gene TRBV18; 10 bases map to TRBD2. The CDR3 extends over 16 amino acids. CDR1 and CDR2 (germline): KGHSH, LQKENI. V shed 4 bases, J shed 3 bases, and the junction held 6 bases outside the gene matches. In DNA form, the CDR3 reads TGTGCCAGCTCACGACCGGGACTAGCGAGCTACAATGAGCAGTTCTTC. This gives the protein CASSRPGLASYNEQFF.

The chain carries TRBV28 and TRBJ2-3; 10 positions match TRBD1. Trimming cost V 2 bases and J 4 bases; bases outside gene matches: 9. This CDR3 region has 17 residues. Germline lookup yields CDR1 MDHEN and CDR2 SYDVKM. The CDR3 bases are TGTGCCAGCAGTTTAGGGGGTAGCGGGACAGGGGCAGATACGCAGTATTTT. It is translated as CASSLGGSGTGADTQYF.

This chain links TRBV1 with TRBJ2-5; the table's D call, TRBD2, was not checked against the DNA. TRBV1 is classified as a pseudogene. The CDR3 covers 21 residues. CDR3 bases: TGCACCAGCAGCCAAGATAGGGTGACTAGCGGGATCACACCGTACCAAGAGACCCAGTACTTC. It codes for CTSSQDRVTSGITPYQETQYF.